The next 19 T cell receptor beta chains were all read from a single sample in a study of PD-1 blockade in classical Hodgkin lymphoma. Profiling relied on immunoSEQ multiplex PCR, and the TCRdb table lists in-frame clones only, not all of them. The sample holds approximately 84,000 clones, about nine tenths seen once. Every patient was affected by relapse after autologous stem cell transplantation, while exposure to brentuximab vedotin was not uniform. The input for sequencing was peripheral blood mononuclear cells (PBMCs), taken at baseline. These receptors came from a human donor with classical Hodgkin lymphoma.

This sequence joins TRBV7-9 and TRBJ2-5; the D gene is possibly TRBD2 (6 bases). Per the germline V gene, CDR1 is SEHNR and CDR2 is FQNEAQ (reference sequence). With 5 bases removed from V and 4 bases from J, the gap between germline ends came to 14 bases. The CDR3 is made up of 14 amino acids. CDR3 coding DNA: TGTGCCAGCAGCCCTTCGGGGGATGGAGAGACCCAGTACTTC. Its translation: CASSPSGDGETQYF.

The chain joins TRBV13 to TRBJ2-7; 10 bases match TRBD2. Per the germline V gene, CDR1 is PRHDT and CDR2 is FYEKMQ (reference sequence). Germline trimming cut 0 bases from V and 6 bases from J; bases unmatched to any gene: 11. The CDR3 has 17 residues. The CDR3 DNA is TGTGCCAGCAGCTTAGGCTCCCTAGCGGGAGCGAGAGGCGAGCAGTACTTC. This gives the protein CASSLGSLAGARGEQYF.

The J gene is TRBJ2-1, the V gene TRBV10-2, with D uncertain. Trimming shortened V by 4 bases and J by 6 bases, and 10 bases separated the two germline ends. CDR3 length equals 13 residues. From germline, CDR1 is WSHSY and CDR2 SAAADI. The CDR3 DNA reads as TGCGCCAGCAGTGTGGCTTCTACCAATGAGCAGTTCTTC. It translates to CASSVASTNEQFF.

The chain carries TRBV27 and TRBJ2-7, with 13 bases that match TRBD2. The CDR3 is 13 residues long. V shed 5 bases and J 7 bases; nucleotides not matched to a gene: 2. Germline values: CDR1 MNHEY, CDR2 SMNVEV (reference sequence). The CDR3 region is CASSQGLAGEQYF. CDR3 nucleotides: TGTGCCAGCAGTCAGGGACTAGCGGGAGAGCAGTACTTC.

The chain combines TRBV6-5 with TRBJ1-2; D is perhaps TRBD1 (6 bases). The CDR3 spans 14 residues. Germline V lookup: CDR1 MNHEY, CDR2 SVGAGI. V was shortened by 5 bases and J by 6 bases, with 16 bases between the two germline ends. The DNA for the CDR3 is TGTGCCAGCAGTCCGAACAGGGTGGCGGATGGCTACACCTTC. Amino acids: CASSPNRVADGYTF.

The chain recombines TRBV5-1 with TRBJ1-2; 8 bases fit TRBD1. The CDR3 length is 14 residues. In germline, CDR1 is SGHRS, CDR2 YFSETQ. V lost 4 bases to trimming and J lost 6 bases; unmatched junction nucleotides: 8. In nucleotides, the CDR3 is TGCGCCAGCAGCCAAAGACAGGGGAGGGATGGCTACACCTTC. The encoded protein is CASSQRQGRDGYTF.

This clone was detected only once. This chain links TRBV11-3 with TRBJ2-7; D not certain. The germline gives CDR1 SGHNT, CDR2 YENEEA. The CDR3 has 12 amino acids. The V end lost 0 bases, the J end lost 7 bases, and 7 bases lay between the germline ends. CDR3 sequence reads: CASSLDMGEQYF. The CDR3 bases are TGTGCCAGCAGCTTAGATATGGGGGAGCAGTACTTC.

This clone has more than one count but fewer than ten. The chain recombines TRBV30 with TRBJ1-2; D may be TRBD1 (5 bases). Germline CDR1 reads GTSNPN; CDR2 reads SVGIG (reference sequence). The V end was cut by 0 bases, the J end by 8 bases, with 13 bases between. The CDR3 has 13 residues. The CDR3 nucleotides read TGTGCCTGGAGTGTACTAAGGGGAGGCGGCTACACCTTC. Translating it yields CAWSVLRGGGYTF.

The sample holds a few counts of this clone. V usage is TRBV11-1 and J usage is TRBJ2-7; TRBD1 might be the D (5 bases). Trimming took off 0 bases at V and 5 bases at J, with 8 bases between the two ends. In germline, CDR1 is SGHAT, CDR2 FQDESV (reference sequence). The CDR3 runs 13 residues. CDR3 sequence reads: CASSLAWGDEQYF. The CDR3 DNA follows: TGTGCCAGCAGCTTAGCGTGGGGCGACGAGCAGTACTTC.

For the CDR3, the DNA is TGTGCTAGTGGTTTGAGGCTAGCGGGAGGGCCGGTCTACAATGAGCAGTTCTTC. Protein sequence: CASGLRLAGGPVYNEQFF. The chain carries TRBV12-5 and TRBJ2-1, with 12 bases fitting TRBD2. Germline V gives CDR1 LGHNT, CDR2 FRNRAP. J lost 3 bases, V lost 2 bases, and 8 bases had no gene match. The CDR3 length is 18 residues.

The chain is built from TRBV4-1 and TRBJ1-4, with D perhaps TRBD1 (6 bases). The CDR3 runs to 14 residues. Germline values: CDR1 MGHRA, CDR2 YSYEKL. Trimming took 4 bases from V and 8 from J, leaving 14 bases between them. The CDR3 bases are TGCGCCAGCAGCCCCCGGGACATTGAGGAAAAACTGTTTTTT. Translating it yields CASSPRDIEEKLFF.

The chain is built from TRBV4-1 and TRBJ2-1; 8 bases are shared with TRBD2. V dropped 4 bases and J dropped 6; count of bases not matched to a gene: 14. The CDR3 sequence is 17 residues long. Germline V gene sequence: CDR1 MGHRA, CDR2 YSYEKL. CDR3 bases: TGCGCCAGCAGCCCACACCCGGGACTAGTCTGGTTCAATGAGCAGTTCTTC. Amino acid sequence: CASSPHPGLVWFNEQFF.

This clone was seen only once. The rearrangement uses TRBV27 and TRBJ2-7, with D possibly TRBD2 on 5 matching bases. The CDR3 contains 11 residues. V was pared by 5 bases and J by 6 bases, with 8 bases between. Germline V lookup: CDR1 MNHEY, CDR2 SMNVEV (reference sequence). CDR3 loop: CASSSGLEQYF. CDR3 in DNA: TGTGCCAGCAGTAGCGGACTCGAGCAGTACTTC.

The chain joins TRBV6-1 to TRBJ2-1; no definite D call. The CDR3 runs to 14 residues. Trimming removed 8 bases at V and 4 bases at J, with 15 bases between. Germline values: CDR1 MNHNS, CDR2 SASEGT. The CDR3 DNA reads TGTGCCAGCCAGTCTAAATATATATACAATGAGCAGTTCTTC. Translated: CASQSKYIYNEQFF.

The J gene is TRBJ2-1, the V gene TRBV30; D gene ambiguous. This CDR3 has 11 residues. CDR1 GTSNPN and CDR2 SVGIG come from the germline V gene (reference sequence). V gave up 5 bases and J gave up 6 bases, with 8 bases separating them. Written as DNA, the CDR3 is TGTGCCTGGGGGAACTCCAATGAGCAGTTCTTC. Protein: CAWGNSNEQFF. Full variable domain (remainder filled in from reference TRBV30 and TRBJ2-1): SQTIHQWPATLVQPVGSPLSLECTVEGTSNPNLYWYRQAAGRGLQLLFYSVGIGQISSEVPQNLSASRPQDRQFILSSKKLLLSDSGFYLCAWGNSNEQFFGPGTRLTVL.

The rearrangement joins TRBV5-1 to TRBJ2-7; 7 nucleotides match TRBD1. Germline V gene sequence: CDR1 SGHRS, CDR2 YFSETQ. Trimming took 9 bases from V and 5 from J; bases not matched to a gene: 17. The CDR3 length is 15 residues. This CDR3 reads CANALFAGGKNEQYF. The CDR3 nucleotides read TGCGCCAACGCACTCTTTGCAGGGGGTAAAAACGAGCAGTACTTC.

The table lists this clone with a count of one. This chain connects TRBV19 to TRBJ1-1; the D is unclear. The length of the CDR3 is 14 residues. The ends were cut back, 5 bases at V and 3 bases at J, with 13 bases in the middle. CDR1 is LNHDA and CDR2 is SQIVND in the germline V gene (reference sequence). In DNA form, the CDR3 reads TGTGCCAGTAGTCCCGGATCGTGGGACACTGAAGCTTTCTTT. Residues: CASSPGSWDTEAFF.

CDR3 amino acids: CASSFDDRVETQYF. DNA of the CDR3: TGTGCCAGCAGCTTCGACGACAGGGTGGAGACCCAGTACTTC. The rearrangement uses TRBV5-8 and TRBJ2-5; 7 bases are shared with TRBD1. Germline assignment: CDR1 SGHTS and CDR2 YDEGEE. This CDR3 has 14 residues. With V trimmed by 2 bases and J by 5 bases, 6 bases remained unmatched. Full variable domain (missing parts from reference TRBV5-8 and TRBJ2-5): EAGVTQSPTHLIKTRGQQATLRCSPISGHTSVYWYQQALGLGLQFLLWYDEGEERNRGNFPPRFSGRQFPNYSSELNVNALELEDSALYLCASSFDDRVETQYFGPGTRLLVL.

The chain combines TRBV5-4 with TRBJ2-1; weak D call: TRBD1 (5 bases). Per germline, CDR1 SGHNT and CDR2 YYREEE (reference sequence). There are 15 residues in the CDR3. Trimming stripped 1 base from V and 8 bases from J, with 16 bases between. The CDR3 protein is CASSLTQGIVHEQFF. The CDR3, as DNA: TGTGCCAGCAGCTTGACGCAGGGAATTGTACATGAGCAGTTCTTC.